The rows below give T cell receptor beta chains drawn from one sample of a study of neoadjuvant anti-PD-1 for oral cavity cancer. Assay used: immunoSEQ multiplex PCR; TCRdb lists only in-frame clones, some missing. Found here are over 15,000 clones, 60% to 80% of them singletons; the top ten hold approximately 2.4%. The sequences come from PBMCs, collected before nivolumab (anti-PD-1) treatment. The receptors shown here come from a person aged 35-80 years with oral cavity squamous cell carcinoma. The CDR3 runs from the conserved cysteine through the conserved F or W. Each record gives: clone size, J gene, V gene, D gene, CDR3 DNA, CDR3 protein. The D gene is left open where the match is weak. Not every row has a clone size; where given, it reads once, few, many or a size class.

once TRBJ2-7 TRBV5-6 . TGTGCCAGCAGCTACAGTACCTACGAGCAGTACTTC CASSYSTYEQYF
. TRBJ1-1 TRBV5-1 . TGCGCCAGCGACGGAGGGACCTCGGGTGAAGCTTTCTTT CASDGGTSGEAFF
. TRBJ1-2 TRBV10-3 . TGTGCCGCGGGGGGTCAGGGAGGCTATGGCTACACCTTC CAAGGQGGYGYTF
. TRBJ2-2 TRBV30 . TGTGCCTGGAGGGGACGTGGGCGGGCCGGGGAGCTGTTTTTT CAWRGRGRAGELFF
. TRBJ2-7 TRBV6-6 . TGTGCCAGCAGTTACTTCACCCTGACGTACTCCTACGAGCAGTACTTC CASSYFTLTYSYEQYF
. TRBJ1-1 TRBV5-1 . TGCGCCAGCAGCTTGGCCACCGGGATGAACACTGAAGCTTTCTTT CASSLATGMNTEAFF
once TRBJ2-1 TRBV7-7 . TGTGCTAGCAGCTCGGGACTGTTTAGGGACAATGAGCAGTTCTTC CASSSGLFRDNEQFF
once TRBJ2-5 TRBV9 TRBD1 TGTGCCAGCAGCTTTTTACAGGGGGAGACCCAGTACTTC CASSFLQGETQYF
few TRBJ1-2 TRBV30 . TGTGCCTGGAGTGAGACGTCAGGTTATGGCTACACCTTC CAWSETSGYGYTF
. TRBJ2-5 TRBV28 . TGTGCCAGCAGTTCTTGGCAGTGGCAAGAGACCCAGTACTTC CASSSWQWQETQYF
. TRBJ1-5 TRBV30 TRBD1 TGTGCCTGGAATAACATGGGACAGGGGGATCAGCCCCAGCATTTT CAWNNMGQGDQPQHF
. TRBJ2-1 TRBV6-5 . TGTGCCAGCAGTGGGGACTTCAATGAGCAGTTCTTC CASSGDFNEQFF
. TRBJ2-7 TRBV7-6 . TGTGCCAGCAGCGTCACTAGGAACGAGCAGTACTTC CASSVTRNEQYF
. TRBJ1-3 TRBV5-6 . TGTGCCAGCAGCCTTGGGAATTCGTTCTCTGGAAACACCATATATTTT CASSLGNSFSGNTIYF
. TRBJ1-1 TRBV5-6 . TGTGCCAGCAGCTTCACTCCTCCGAGGAACACTGAAGCTTTCTTT CASSFTPPRNTEAFF
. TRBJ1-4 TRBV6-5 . TGTGCCAGCAGCCCACAGAGCCTTAATGAAAAACTGTTTTTT CASSPQSLNEKLFF
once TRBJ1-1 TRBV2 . TGTGCCAGCAATATACATTCGAACACTGAAGCTTTCTTT CASNIHSNTEAFF
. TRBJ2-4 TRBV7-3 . TGTGCCAGCAGCCTCTCTCCCCCGGGACCGGGTCCGAGAGGTATTCAGTACTTC CASSLSPPGPGPRGIQYF
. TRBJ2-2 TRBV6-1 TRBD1 TGTGCCAGCAGTGAAGCCGAGGACAGGTACACCGGGGAGCTGTTTTTT CASSEAEDRYTGELFF
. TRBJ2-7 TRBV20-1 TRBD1 TGCAGTGCTACAGGGGGCAACGAGCAGTACTTC CSATGGNEQYF
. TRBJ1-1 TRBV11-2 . TGTGCCAGCAGCTTAGAGCTGACGATTAACACTGAAGCTTTCTTT CASSLELTINTEAFF
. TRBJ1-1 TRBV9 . TGTGCCAGCAGCTTTGACGGGGTGAACACTGAAGCTTTCTTT CASSFDGVNTEAFF
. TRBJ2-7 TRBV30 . TGTGCCTGGAGTATCGGGCTCTACGAGCAGTACTTC CAWSIGLYEQYF
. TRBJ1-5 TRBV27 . TGTGCCAGCAGACCCGGTGGGGATCAGCCCCAGCATTTT CASRPGGDQPQHF
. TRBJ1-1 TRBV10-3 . TGTGCCATCAGTGAGTCGTCTCCGGCTGAAGCTTTCTTT CAISESSPAEAFF
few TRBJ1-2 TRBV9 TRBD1 TGTGCCAGCAGCGTCTCAGGACAGGGAAATGGCTACACCTTC CASSVSGQGNGYTF
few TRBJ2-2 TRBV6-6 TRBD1 TGTGCCAGCAGTTCAAGACAGGGGAGTAACGGGGAGCTGTTTTTT CASSSRQGSNGELFF
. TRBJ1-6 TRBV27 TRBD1 TGTGCCAGCAGTTCTGGACAGGGGGCAAATAATTCACCCCTCCACTTT CASSSGQGANNSPLHF
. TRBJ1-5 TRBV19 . TGTGCCAGTAGTATTGATCCCCCAGGCTCATATAGCAATCAGCCCCAGCATTTT CASSIDPPGSYSNQPQHF
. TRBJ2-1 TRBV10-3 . TGTGCCATCAGTGAGTCGAGCGGCGGGATGTCTAATGAGCAGTTCTTC CAISESSGGMSNEQFF
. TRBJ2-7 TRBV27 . TGTGCCAGCAGTTCCCCGACCCGCCCACAGCAGTACTTC CASSSPTRPQQYF
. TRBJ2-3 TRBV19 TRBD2 TGTGCCAGTAGTAGCTCCCGGGGGGGGGCAGATACGCAGTATTTT CASSSSRGGADTQYF
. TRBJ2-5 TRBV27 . TGTGCCAGCAGAATTGGGACAGGCGGGGGGGAGACCCAGTACTTC CASRIGTGGGETQYF
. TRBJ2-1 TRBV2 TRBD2 TGTGCCAGCGCCTGGACTAGCGGGAACGAGCAGTTCTTC CASAWTSGNEQFF
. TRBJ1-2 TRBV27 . TGTGCCAGCAGCCAGGGACGGAACTATGGCTACACCTTC CASSQGRNYGYTF
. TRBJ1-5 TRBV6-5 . TGTGCCAGCAGAGCGGATCAGCCCCAGCATTTT CASRADQPQHF
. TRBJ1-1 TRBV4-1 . TGCGCCAGCAGCCCAGACCCAGGGTACACTGAAGCTTTCTTT CASSPDPGYTEAFF
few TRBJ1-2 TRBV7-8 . TGTGCCAGCAGCTTGACGGAAACTAACTATGGCTACACCTTC CASSLTETNYGYTF
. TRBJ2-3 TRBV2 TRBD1 TGTGCCAGCACGAGAGACTTCCCGGGACAGGGAACCCGCGGCACAGATACGCAGTATTTT CASTRDFPGQGTRGTDTQYF
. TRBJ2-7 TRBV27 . TGTGCCAGCAGCCCAACAGGGCTAGGCTACGAGCAGTACTTC CASSPTGLGYEQYF
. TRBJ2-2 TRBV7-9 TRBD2 TGTGCCAGCAGCCCTAGCGGGACGAACACCGGGGAGCTGTTTTTT CASSPSGTNTGELFF
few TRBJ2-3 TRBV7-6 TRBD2 TGTGCCAGCAGTTCTAGCGGGAGCAGTGCAGATACGCAGTATTTT CASSSSGSSADTQYF
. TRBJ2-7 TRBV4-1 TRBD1 TGCGCCAGCAGCAGAGGGACAGATTCTGGGCAGTACTTC CASSRGTDSGQYF
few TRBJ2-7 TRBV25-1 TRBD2 TGTGCCAGCAGTGCGGGACTAGCGGGAAGAATTGAGCAGTACTTC CASSAGLAGRIEQYF
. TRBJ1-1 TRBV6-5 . TGTGCCAGCAGCACAGGGTCAAGAGACACTGAAGCTTTCTTT CASSTGSRDTEAFF
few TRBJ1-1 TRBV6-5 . TGTGCCAGCAAAAAAACTGGGAAAACTGAAGCTTTCTTT CASKKTGKTEAFF
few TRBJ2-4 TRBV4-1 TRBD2 TGCGCCAGCAGCCAAGATTCTAGCGGGATAGCCAAAAACATTCAGTACTTC CASSQDSSGIAKNIQYF
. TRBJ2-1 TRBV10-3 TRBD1 TGTGCCATCAGTGAGTGGGGACAGTTAGAGTTCTTC CAISEWGQLEFF